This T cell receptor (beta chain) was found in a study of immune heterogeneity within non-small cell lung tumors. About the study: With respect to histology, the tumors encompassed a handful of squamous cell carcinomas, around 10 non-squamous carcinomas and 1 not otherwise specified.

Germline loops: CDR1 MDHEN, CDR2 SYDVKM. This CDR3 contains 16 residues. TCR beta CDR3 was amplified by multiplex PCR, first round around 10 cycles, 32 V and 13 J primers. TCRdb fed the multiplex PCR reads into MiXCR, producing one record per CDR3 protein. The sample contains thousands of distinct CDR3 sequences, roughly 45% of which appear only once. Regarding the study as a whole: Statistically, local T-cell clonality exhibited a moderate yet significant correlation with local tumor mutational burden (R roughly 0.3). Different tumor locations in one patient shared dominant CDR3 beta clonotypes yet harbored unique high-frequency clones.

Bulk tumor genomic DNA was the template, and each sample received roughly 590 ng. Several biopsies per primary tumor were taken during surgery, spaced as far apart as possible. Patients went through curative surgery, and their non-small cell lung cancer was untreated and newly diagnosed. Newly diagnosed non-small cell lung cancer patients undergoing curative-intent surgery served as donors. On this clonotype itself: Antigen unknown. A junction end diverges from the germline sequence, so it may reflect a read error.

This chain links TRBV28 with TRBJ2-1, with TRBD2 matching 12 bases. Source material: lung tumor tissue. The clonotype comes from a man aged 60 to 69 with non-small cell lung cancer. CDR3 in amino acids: CASSPRLAGAINEQSF. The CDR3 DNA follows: TGTGCCAGCAGTCCTCGACTAGCGGGGGCAATCAATGAGCAGTCCTTC.